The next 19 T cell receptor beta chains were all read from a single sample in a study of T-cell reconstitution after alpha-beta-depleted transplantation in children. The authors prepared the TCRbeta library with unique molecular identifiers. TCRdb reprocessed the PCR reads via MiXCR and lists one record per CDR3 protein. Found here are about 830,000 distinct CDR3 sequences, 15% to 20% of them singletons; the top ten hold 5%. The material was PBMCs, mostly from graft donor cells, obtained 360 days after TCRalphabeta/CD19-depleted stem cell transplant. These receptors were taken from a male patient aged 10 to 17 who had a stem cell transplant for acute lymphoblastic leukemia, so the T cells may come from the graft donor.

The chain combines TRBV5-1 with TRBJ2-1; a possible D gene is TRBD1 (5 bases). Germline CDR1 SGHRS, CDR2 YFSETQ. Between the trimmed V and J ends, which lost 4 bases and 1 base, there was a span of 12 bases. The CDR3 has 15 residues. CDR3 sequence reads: CASSVDRISYNEQFF. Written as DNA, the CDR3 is TGCGCCAGCAGCGTTGACAGAATTTCCTACAATGAGCAGTTCTTC.

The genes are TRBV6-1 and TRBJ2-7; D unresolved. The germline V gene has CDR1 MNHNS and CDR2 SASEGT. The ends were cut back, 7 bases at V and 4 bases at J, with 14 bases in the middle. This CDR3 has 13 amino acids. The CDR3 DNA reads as TGTGCCAGCACCGAACGTTTCAGATACGAGCAGTACTTC. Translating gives CASTERFRYEQYF.

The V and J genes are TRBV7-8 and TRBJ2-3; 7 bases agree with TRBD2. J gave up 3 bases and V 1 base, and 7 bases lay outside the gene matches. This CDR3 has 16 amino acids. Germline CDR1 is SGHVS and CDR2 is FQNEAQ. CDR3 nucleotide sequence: TGTGCCAGCAGCTTAGGGAGGGGACTAATAACAGATACGCAGTATTTT. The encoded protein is CASSLGRGLITDTQYF.

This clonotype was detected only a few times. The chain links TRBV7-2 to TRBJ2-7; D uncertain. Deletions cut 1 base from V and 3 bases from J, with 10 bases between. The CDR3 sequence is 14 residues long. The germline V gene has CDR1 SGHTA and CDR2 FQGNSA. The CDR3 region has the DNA TGTGCCAGCAGCTTAGGCTACAGTCGCTACGAGCAGTACTTC. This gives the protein CASSLGYSRYEQYF.

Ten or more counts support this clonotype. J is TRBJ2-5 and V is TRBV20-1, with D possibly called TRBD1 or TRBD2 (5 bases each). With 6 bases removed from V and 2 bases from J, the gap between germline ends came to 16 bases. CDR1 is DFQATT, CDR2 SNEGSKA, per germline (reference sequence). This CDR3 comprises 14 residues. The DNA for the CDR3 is TGCAGTGCCAATGCCGGGACCCTGCAAGAGACCCAGTACTTC. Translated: CSANAGTLQETQYF.

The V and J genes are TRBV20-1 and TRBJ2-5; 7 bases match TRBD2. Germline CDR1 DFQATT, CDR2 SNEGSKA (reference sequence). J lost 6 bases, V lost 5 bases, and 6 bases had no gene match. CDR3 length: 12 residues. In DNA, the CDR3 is TGCAGTGCTTTCGAGGGAGGGAAGACCCAGTACTTC. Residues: CSAFEGGKTQYF.

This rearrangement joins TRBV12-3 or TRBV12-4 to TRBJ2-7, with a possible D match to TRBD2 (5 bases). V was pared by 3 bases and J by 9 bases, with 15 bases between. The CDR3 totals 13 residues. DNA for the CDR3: TGTGCCAGCAGTTTTTCGCCCGGGAACATGCAGTACTTC. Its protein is CASSFSPGNMQYF.

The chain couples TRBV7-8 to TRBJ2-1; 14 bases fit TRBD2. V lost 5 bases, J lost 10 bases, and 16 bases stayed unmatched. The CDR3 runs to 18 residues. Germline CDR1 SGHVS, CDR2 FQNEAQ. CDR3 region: CASSPRTSGRKYGREQFF. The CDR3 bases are TGTGCCAGCAGCCCCAGGACTAGCGGGAGGAAATATGGCCGGGAGCAGTTCTTC.

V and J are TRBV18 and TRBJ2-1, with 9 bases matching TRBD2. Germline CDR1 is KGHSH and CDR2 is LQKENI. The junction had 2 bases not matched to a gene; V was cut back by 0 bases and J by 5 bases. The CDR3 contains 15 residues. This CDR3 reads CASSPPGTSNNEQFF. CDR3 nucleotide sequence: TGTGCCAGCTCACCACCTGGGACTAGCAACAATGAGCAGTTCTTC. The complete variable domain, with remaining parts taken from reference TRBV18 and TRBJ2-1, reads NAGVMQNPRHLVRRRGQEARLRCSPMKGHSHVYWYRQLPEEGLKFMVYLQKENIIDESGMPKERFSAEFPKEGPSILRIQQVVRGDSAAYFCASSPPGTSNNEQFFGPGTRLTVL.

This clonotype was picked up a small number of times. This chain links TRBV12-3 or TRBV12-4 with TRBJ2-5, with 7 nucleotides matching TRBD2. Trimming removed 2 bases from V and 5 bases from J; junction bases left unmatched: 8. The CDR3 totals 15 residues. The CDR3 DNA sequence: TGTGCCAGCAGTTTATGGCAGGCCGGGGGGGAGACCCAGTACTTC. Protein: CASSLWQAGGETQYF.

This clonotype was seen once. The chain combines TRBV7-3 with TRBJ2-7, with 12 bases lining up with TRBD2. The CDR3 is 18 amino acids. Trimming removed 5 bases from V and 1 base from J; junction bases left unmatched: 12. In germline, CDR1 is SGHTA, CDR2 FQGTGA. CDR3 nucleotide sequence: TGTGCCAGCAGCATAGGACTAGCGGGAAAGCCAGGATCCTACGAGCAGTACTTC. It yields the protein CASSIGLAGKPGSYEQYF.

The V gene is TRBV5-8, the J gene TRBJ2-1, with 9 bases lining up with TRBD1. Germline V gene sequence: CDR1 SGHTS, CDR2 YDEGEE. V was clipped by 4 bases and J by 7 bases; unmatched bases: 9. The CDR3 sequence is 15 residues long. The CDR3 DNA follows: TGTGCCAGCAGCCCGGACAGGGGCCCGGAGAATGAGCAGTTCTTC. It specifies CASSPDRGPENEQFF.

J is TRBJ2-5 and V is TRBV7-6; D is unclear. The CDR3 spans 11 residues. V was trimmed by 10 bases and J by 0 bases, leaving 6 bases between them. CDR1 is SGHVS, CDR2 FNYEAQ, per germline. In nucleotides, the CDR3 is TGTGCCACTGCCGACCAAGAGACCCAGTACTTC. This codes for CATADQETQYF.

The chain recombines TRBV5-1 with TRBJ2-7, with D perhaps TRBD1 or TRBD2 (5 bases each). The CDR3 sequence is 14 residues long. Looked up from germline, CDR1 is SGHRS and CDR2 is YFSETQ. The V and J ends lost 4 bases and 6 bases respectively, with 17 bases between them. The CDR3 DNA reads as TGCGCCAGCAGCCCGGGGCCCGGGTTGGGCGAGCAGTACTTC. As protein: CASSPGPGLGEQYF. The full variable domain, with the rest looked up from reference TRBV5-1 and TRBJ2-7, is KAGVTQTPRYLIKTRGQQVTLSCSPISGHRSVSWYQQTPGQGLQFLFEYFSETQRNKGNFPGRFSGRQFSNSRSEMNVSTLELGDSALYLCASSPGPGLGEQYFGPGTRLTVT.

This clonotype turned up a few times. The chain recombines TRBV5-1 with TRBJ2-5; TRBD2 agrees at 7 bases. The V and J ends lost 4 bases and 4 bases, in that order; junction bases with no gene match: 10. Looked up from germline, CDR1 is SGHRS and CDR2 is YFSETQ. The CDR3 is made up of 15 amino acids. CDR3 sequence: CASSPVAGVRETQYF. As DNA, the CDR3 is TGCGCCAGCAGCCCTGTCGCGGGAGTAAGAGAGACCCAGTACTTC. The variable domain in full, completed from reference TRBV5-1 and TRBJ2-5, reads KAGVTQTPRYLIKTRGQQVTLSCSPISGHRSVSWYQQTPGQGLQFLFEYFSETQRNKGNFPGRFSGRQFSNSRSEMNVSTLELGDSALYLCASSPVAGVRETQYFGPGTRLLVL.

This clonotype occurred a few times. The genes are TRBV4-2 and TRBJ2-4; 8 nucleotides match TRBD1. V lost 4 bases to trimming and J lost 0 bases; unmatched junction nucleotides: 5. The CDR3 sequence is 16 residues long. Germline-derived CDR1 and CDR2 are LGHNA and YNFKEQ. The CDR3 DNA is TGTGCCAGCAGCCGGGGACAGGACCCAGCCAAAAACATTCAGTACTTC. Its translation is CASSRGQDPAKNIQYF.

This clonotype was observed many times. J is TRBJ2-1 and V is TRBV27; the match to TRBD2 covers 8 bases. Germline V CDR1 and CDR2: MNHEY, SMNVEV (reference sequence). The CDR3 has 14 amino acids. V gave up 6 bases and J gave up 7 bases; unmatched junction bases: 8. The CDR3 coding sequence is TGTGCCAGCAGCTTCAGCGGGAGCCCAAATGAGCAGTTCTTC. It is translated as CASSFSGSPNEQFF.

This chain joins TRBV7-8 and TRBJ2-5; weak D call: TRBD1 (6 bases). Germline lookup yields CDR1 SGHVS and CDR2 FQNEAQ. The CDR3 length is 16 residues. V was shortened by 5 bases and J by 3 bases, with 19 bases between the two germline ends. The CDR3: CASSPLQGWVEETQYF. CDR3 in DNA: TGTGCCAGCAGCCCCTTACAGGGCTGGGTAGAAGAGACCCAGTACTTC.

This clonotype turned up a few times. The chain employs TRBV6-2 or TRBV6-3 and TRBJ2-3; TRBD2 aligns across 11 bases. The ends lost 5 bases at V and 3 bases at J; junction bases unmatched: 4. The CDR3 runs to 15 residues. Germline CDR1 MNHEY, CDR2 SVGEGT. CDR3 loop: CASSTSGSRTDTQYF. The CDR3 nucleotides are TGTGCCAGCAGTACTAGCGGGAGCCGGACAGATACGCAGTATTTT.